This record looks at one TCR beta chain sequence and its context. As yet, its antigen is unknown. This entry belongs to a study of cytomegalovirus exposure and HLA in healthy donors. Study results and limitations: Across donors, most TCRs were seen rarely, yet some public ones were widespread. There were 150 to 200 TCR beta chains listed as cytomegalovirus-associated. According to a subsequent analysis, TCR clusters from the first cohort were inclined to appear together in the 130 or so validation repertoires.

V shed 4 bases and J shed 2 bases, with 23 bases lying between them. Germline CDR1 is SGHAT and CDR2 is FQNNGV. The CDR3 sequence is 18 residues long. Sequencing used immunoSEQ multiplex PCR; TCRdb keeps in-frame clones, though not all of them. The sample lists about 110,000 clones, roughly 88% occurring once. The clonotype was recovered from a woman aged 18-35 years in good health and CMV-seronegative. This rearrangement joins TRBV11-2 to TRBJ1-2, with D maybe TRBD1 (6 bases). Sequenced: PBMCs. CDR3 sequence: CASSSLTGPNEKNYGYTF. DNA for the CDR3: TGTGCCAGCAGCTCACTTACAGGGCCAAACGAAAAAAACTATGGCTACACCTTC.